These T cell receptor beta chains were read from a single sample in a study of T cell responses to AZD1222 COVID-19 vaccine. Data came from immunoSEQ multiplex PCR; TCRdb stores just in-frame clones and leaves some out. The sample yields 45,000 to 55,000 clones, roughly four fifths seen once. The specimen was peripheral blood, collected on day 0 of AZD1222 vaccination. These receptors all stem from an adult in good health. CDR3s include the opening cysteine and the closing phenylalanine or tryptophan. Each record gives: J gene, clone size, V gene, D gene, CDR3 DNA, CDR3 protein. D genes are given only for firm matches. Only part of the rows carry a size: once, few, many, or a class if the clone is expanded.

TRBJ1-4 | NA | TRBV7-8 | TRBD1 | TGTGCCAGCAGCTCGGGACAGGGGAATGAAAAACTGTTTTTT | CASSSGQGNEKLFF
TRBJ1-2 | NA | TRBV28 | TRBD1 | TGTGCCAGCAGTTTAGGGACAGGGGCACGTGGCTACACCTTC | CASSLGTGARGYTF
TRBJ1-1 | NA | TRBV28 | NA | TGTGCCAGCAGTTTACTCGGAGACACTGAAGCTTTCTTT | CASSLLGDTEAFF
TRBJ1-1 | NA | TRBV6-5 | NA | TGTGCCAGCAGTTACACACTCGTAGGGGGTAACACTGAAGCTTTCTTT | CASSYTLVGGNTEAFF
TRBJ1-4 | NA | TRBV5-8 | NA | TGTGCCAGCAGCCTCATAATCGCAACTAATGAAAAACTGTTTTTT | CASSLIIATNEKLFF
TRBJ2-2 | NA | TRBV3-1/TRBV3-2 | NA | TGTGCCAGCAGCCAAGTGGATGGACCTACCCATTCAACCGGGGAGCTGTTTTTT | CASSQVDGPTHSTGELFF
TRBJ1-2 | NA | TRBV4-1 | TRBD1 | TGCGCCAGCAGGGGGCCGGGACAGAACTATGGCTACACCTTC | CASRGPGQNYGYTF
TRBJ2-7 | NA | TRBV7-2 | NA | TGTGCCAGCAGCCCTACACATTCCTACGAGCAGTACTTC | CASSPTHSYEQYF
TRBJ1-2 | NA | TRBV2 | TRBD1 | TGTGCCAGCAGTCCCCGACAGGGGTTATGGGTCACCTTC | CASSPRQGLWVTF
TRBJ2-7 | NA | TRBV25-1 | TRBD1 | TGTGCCAGCAGTGATTTTGGGACAGGGGAGGACGAGCAGTACTTC | CASSDFGTGEDEQYF
TRBJ2-1 | NA | TRBV19 | TRBD1 | TGTGCCACGGAGAAAGGACAGGGCGGCTACAATGAGCAGTTCTTC | CATEKGQGGYNEQFF
TRBJ2-5 | NA | TRBV5-5 | NA | TGTGCCAGCAGCTTGGCTCCACTTTTACAAGAGACCCAGTACTTC | CASSLAPLLQETQYF
TRBJ2-2 | once | TRBV7-6 | NA | TGTGCCAGCAGCTTAACACCCAGGGGACACACCGGGGAGCTGTTTTTT | CASSLTPRGHTGELFF
TRBJ1-5 | NA | TRBV6-2/TRBV6-3 | TRBD1 | TGTGCCAGCAGTAAACCCACAGGGGTGAGCAATCAGCCCCAGCATTTT | CASSKPTGVSNQPQHF
TRBJ1-2 | NA | TRBV3-1/TRBV3-2 | NA | TGTGCCAGCAGCCGAGGGACGGTTTATGGCTACACCTTC | CASSRGTVYGYTF